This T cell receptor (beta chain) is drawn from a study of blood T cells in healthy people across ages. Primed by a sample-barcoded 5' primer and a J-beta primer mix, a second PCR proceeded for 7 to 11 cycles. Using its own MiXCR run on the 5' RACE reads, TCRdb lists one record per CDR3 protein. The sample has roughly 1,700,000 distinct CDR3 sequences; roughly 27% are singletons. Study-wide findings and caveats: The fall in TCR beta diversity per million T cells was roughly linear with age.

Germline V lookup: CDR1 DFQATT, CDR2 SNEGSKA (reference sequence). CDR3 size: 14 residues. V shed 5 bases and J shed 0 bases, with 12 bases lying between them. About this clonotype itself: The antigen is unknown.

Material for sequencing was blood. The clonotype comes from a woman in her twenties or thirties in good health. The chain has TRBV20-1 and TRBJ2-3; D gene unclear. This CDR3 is CSAARMLSTDTQYF. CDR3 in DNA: TGCAGTGCTGCCCGTATGCTTAGCACAGATACGCAGTATTTT.